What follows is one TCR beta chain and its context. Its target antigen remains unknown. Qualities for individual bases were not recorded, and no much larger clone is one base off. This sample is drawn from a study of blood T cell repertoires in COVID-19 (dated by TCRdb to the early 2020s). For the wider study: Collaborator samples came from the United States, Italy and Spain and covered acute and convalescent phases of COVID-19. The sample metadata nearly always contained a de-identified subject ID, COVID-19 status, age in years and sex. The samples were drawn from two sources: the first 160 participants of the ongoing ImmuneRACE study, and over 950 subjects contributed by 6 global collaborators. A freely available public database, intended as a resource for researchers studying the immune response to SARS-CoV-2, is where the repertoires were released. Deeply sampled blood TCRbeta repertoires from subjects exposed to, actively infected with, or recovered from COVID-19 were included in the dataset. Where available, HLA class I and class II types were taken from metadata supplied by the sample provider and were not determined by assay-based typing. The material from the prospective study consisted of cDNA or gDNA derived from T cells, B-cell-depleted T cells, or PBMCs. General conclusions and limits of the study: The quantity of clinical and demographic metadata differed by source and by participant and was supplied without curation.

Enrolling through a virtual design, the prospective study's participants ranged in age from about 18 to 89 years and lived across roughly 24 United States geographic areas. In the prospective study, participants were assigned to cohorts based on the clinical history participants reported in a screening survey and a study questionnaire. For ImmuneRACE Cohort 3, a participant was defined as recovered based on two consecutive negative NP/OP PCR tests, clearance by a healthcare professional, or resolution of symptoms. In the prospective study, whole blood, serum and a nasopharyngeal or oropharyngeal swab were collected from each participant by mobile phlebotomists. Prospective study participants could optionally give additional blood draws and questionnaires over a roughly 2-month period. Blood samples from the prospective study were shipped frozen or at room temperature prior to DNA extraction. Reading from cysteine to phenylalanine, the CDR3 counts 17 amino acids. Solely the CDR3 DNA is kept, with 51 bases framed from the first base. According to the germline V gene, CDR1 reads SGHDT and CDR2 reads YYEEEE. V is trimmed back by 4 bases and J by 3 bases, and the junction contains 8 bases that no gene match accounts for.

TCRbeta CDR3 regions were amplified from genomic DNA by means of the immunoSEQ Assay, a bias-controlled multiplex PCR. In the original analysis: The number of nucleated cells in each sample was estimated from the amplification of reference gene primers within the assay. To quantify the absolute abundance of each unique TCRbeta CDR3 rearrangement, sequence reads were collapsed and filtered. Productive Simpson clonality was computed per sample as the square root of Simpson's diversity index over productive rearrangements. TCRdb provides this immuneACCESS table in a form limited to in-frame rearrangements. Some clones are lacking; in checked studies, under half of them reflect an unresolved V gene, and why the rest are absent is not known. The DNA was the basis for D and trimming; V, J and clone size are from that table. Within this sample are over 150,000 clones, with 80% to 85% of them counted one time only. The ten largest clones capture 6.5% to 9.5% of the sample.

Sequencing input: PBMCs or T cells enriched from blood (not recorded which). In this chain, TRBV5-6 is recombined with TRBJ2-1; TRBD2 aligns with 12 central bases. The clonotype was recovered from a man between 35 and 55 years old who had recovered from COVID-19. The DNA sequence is TGTGCCAGCAGCCACACCGGACTAGCGGGGTTCTACAATGAGCAGTTCTTC. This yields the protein CASSHTGLAGFYNEQFF.